This is a list of T cell receptor beta chains from one sample in a study of T cell changes during pregnancy in multiple sclerosis. Clones were sequenced by immunoSEQ multiplex PCR, and TCRdb holds only the in-frame ones, with some missing. The sample includes some 110,000 clones, roughly nine tenths of them seen just once. The sequences come from peripheral blood, collected before pregnancy. Every receptor here comes from a female donor with multiple sclerosis, enrolled in a pregnancy study. CDR3s include the opening cysteine and the closing phenylalanine or tryptophan. The order of the fields is D gene, J gene, clone size, V gene, CDR3 protein, CDR3 DNA. The D gene is left open where the match is weak. Clone size appears in some rows only: once, few, many, or a class for an expanded clone.

d_call: -
j_call: TRBJ2-6
clone_size: -
v_call: TRBV19
cdr3_aa: CASSERDIGNSGANVLTF
cdr3_nt: TGTGCCAGTAGTGAAAGGGACATTGGGAACTCTGGGGCCAACGTCCTGACTTTC

d_call: TRBD1
j_call: TRBJ2-2
clone_size: -
v_call: TRBV4-1
cdr3_aa: CASSPTGQGNAGELFF
cdr3_nt: TGCGCCAGCAGCCCCACGGGACAGGGTAACGCCGGGGAGCTGTTTTTT

d_call: TRBD1
j_call: TRBJ2-6
clone_size: -
v_call: TRBV5-1
cdr3_aa: CASSLDRGSGANVLTF
cdr3_nt: TGCGCCAGCAGCTTGGACAGGGGATCTGGGGCCAACGTCCTGACTTTC

d_call: TRBD1
j_call: TRBJ1-6
clone_size: few
v_call: TRBV7-2
cdr3_aa: CASSAPGGRNSPLHF
cdr3_nt: TGTGCCAGCAGCGCACCAGGGGGCCGTAATTCACCCCTCCACTTT

d_call: TRBD2
j_call: TRBJ2-7
clone_size: -
v_call: TRBV7-6
cdr3_aa: CASSPAPGLAGGLSYEQYF
cdr3_nt: TGTGCCAGCAGCCCAGCCCCCGGACTAGCGGGGGGGCTATCCTACGAGCAGTACTTC

d_call: -
j_call: TRBJ2-7
clone_size: -
v_call: TRBV29-1
cdr3_aa: CSVGSGEHCEQYF
cdr3_nt: TGCAGCGTTGGTTCAGGGGAACACTGCGAGCAGTACTTC

d_call: -
j_call: TRBJ1-2
clone_size: -
v_call: TRBV29-1
cdr3_aa: CSVEAGRASGYTF
cdr3_nt: TGCAGCGTTGAAGCCGGGCGGGCAAGTGGCTACACCTTC

d_call: TRBD1
j_call: TRBJ1-2
clone_size: -
v_call: TRBV18
cdr3_aa: CASSPKDRGHYGYTF
cdr3_nt: TGTGCCAGCTCACCCAAGGACAGGGGGCACTATGGCTACACCTTC

d_call: -
j_call: TRBJ2-5
clone_size: -
v_call: TRBV10-3
cdr3_aa: CAISDRAGGETQYF
cdr3_nt: TGTGCCATCAGTGATAGGGCAGGAGGGGAGACCCAGTACTTC

d_call: -
j_call: TRBJ1-1
clone_size: -
v_call: TRBV9
cdr3_aa: CASSPHPTRMNTEAFF
cdr3_nt: TGTGCCAGCAGCCCTCACCCGACACGAATGAACACTGAAGCTTTCTTT

d_call: TRBD1
j_call: TRBJ2-3
clone_size: once
v_call: TRBV12-5
cdr3_aa: CASAEVTGGVTDTQYF
cdr3_nt: TGTGCTAGTGCCGAAGTAACAGGGGGAGTGACAGATACGCAGTATTTT

d_call: TRBD1
j_call: TRBJ1-2
clone_size: -
v_call: TRBV5-6
cdr3_aa: CASSLGDRGSLYGYTF
cdr3_nt: TGTGCCAGCAGCTTGGGGGACAGGGGGTCGTTATATGGCTACACCTTC

d_call: TRBD1
j_call: TRBJ1-1
clone_size: -
v_call: TRBV7-2
cdr3_aa: CASSLGAQGAHTEAFF
cdr3_nt: TGTGCCAGCAGCTTAGGTGCACAGGGGGCGCACACTGAAGCTTTCTTT

d_call: -
j_call: TRBJ1-1
clone_size: -
v_call: TRBV5-4
cdr3_aa: CASSLGGRNTEAFF
cdr3_nt: TGTGCCAGCAGCTTGGGGGGCCGGAACACTGAAGCTTTCTTT

d_call: -
j_call: TRBJ2-7
clone_size: -
v_call: TRBV6-1
cdr3_aa: CASGGIYEQYF
cdr3_nt: TGTGCCAGCGGGGGGATATACGAGCAGTACTTC

d_call: -
j_call: TRBJ1-2
clone_size: -
v_call: TRBV7-2
cdr3_aa: CASSSDTANYGYTF
cdr3_nt: TGTGCCAGCAGCAGTGACACAGCAAACTATGGCTACACCTTC

d_call: -
j_call: TRBJ1-2
clone_size: -
v_call: TRBV4-3
cdr3_aa: CASSQDGGEAGYTF
cdr3_nt: TGCGCCAGCAGCCAAGATGGCGGGGAAGCGGGCTACACCTTC

d_call: -
j_call: TRBJ2-1
clone_size: -
v_call: TRBV7-2
cdr3_aa: CASSLVLGEQFF
cdr3_nt: TGTGCCAGCAGCTTAGTGCTCGGGGAGCAGTTCTTC

d_call: TRBD1
j_call: TRBJ1-1
clone_size: -
v_call: TRBV30
cdr3_aa: CTWSRQGNTEAFF
cdr3_nt: TGTACCTGGAGTAGACAGGGGAACACTGAAGCTTTCTTT

d_call: TRBD2
j_call: TRBJ2-3
clone_size: -
v_call: TRBV10-3
cdr3_aa: CAISESLAGYTDTQYF
cdr3_nt: TGTGCCATCAGTGAGTCACTAGCGGGATACACAGATACGCAGTATTTT

d_call: -
j_call: TRBJ2-3
clone_size: -
v_call: TRBV6-4
cdr3_aa: CASSEGSTSTDTQYF
cdr3_nt: TGTGCCAGCAGTGAGGGCAGCACTAGCACAGATACGCAGTATTTT

d_call: TRBD1
j_call: TRBJ1-2
clone_size: -
v_call: TRBV5-1
cdr3_aa: CASSLQGAEGYTF
cdr3_nt: TGCGCCAGCAGCTTGCAGGGGGCGGAGGGCTACACCTTC

d_call: TRBD2
j_call: TRBJ2-7
clone_size: -
v_call: TRBV30
cdr3_aa: CAWSPPGSAGAYEQYF
cdr3_nt: TGTGCCTGGAGTCCACCGGGGTCAGCGGGAGCCTACGAGCAGTACTTC

d_call: TRBD2
j_call: TRBJ2-5
clone_size: few
v_call: TRBV7-6
cdr3_aa: CASSPGVAGEETQYF
cdr3_nt: TGTGCCAGCAGCCCCGGGGTAGCGGGAGAAGAGACCCAGTACTTC

d_call: -
j_call: TRBJ1-2
clone_size: -
v_call: TRBV27
cdr3_aa: CASSPRDLSNGYTF
cdr3_nt: TGTGCCAGCAGTCCCCGGGACTTATCTAATGGCTACACCTTC

d_call: -
j_call: TRBJ1-1
clone_size: -
v_call: TRBV6-1
cdr3_aa: CASSERGAMNTEAFF
cdr3_nt: TGTGCCAGCAGTGAACGTGGGGCGATGAACACTGAAGCTTTCTTT

d_call: -
j_call: TRBJ2-7
clone_size: -
v_call: TRBV7-8
cdr3_aa: CASSLELDEQYF
cdr3_nt: TGTGCCAGCAGCTTAGAACTTGACGAGCAGTACTTC

d_call: -
j_call: TRBJ1-1
clone_size: -
v_call: TRBV30
cdr3_aa: CAWRGGDTEAFF
cdr3_nt: TGTGCCTGGAGAGGGGGGGACACTGAAGCTTTCTTT

d_call: -
j_call: TRBJ2-6
clone_size: -
v_call: TRBV19
cdr3_aa: CASSDGQGLPGANVLTF
cdr3_nt: TGTGCCAGTTCCGACGGACAGGGACTACCTGGGGCCAACGTCCTGACTTTC

d_call: TRBD1
j_call: TRBJ2-7
clone_size: -
v_call: TRBV6-6
cdr3_aa: CASSQPQGAGYEQYF
cdr3_nt: TGTGCCAGCAGTCAGCCACAGGGGGCAGGGTACGAGCAGTACTTC

d_call: -
j_call: TRBJ1-3
clone_size: -
v_call: TRBV5-4
cdr3_aa: CASSLRVTGRNTIYF
cdr3_nt: TGTGCCAGCAGCTTGCGTGTAACAGGGAGAAACACCATATATTTT

d_call: TRBD1
j_call: TRBJ2-2
clone_size: few
v_call: TRBV7-3
cdr3_aa: CASSSGRQGAIGELFF
cdr3_nt: TGTGCCAGCAGCTCAGGGAGACAGGGGGCGATCGGGGAGCTGTTTTTT

d_call: -
j_call: TRBJ2-7
clone_size: -
v_call: TRBV19
cdr3_aa: CASSPGPREQYF
cdr3_nt: TGTGCCAGTAGTCCAGGGCCCCGCGAGCAGTACTTC

d_call: -
j_call: TRBJ1-1
clone_size: -
v_call: TRBV11-2
cdr3_aa: CASSLGRFRHHEGDTEAFF
cdr3_nt: TGTGCCAGCAGCTTAGGTCGGTTCAGGCATCACGAGGGGGACACTGAAGCTTTCTTT

d_call: -
j_call: TRBJ1-5
clone_size: -
v_call: TRBV16
cdr3_aa: CASSPTRGNQPQHF
cdr3_nt: TGTGCCAGCAGCCCAACCAGGGGAAATCAGCCCCAGCATTTT

d_call: -
j_call: TRBJ2-1
clone_size: once
v_call: TRBV7-9
cdr3_aa: CASSQEVYGIEQFF
cdr3_nt: TGTGCCAGCAGCCAGGAAGTGTACGGAATTGAGCAGTTCTTC

d_call: -
j_call: TRBJ2-2
clone_size: -
v_call: TRBV7-2
cdr3_aa: CASSRGGGTGELFF
cdr3_nt: TGTGCCAGCAGCCGAGGGGGAGGGACCGGGGAGCTGTTTTTT

d_call: TRBD2
j_call: TRBJ2-1
clone_size: -
v_call: TRBV9
cdr3_aa: CARLAGGSNEQFF
cdr3_nt: TGTGCCAGATTAGCGGGGGGTAGCAATGAGCAGTTCTTC

d_call: -
j_call: TRBJ2-7
clone_size: -
v_call: TRBV11-2
cdr3_aa: CASSLGNKIYEQYF
cdr3_nt: TGTGCCAGCAGCTTAGGAAACAAGATCTACGAGCAGTACTTC

d_call: -
j_call: TRBJ2-3
clone_size: -
v_call: TRBV6-4
cdr3_aa: CATADNTDTQYF
cdr3_nt: TGTGCCACCGCGGACAACACAGATACGCAGTATTTT

d_call: -
j_call: TRBJ1-6
clone_size: -
v_call: TRBV15
cdr3_aa: CATSRDEGTELHF
cdr3_nt: TGTGCCACCAGCAGAGATGAGGGAACAGAACTCCACTTT

d_call: TRBD2
j_call: TRBJ2-1
clone_size: -
v_call: TRBV6-1
cdr3_aa: CASNGLAYNEQFF
cdr3_nt: TGTGCCAGCAACGGACTAGCCTACAATGAGCAGTTCTTC

d_call: -
j_call: TRBJ2-1
clone_size: -
v_call: TRBV28
cdr3_aa: CASSLGAQVFF
cdr3_nt: TGTGCCAGCAGTTTAGGGGCGCAGGTGTTCTTC

d_call: -
j_call: TRBJ2-5
clone_size: -
v_call: TRBV7-9
cdr3_aa: CASSLARGQETQYF
cdr3_nt: TGTGCCAGCAGCTTAGCGCGGGGTCAAGAGACCCAGTACTTC

d_call: -
j_call: TRBJ1-4
clone_size: -
v_call: TRBV6-6
cdr3_aa: CASSLDRNEKLFF
cdr3_nt: TGTGCCAGCAGTTTGGACAGAAACGAAAAACTGTTTTTT

d_call: TRBD2
j_call: TRBJ2-1
clone_size: -
v_call: TRBV27
cdr3_aa: CASRAAGLVVEGEQFF
cdr3_nt: TGTGCCAGCAGGGCCGCGGGACTAGTCGTTGAGGGTGAGCAGTTCTTC

d_call: -
j_call: TRBJ2-7
clone_size: -
v_call: TRBV2
cdr3_aa: CASSTRTGTTTGQYF
cdr3_nt: TGTGCCAGCAGCACCCGGACAGGGACTACTACGGGGCAGTACTTC